This T cell receptor beta chain appears in the sequencing data of a study of T cell repertoires in cytomegalovirus infection. Details on this clonotype: The antigen is undetermined.

TCRdb reanalysed the reads using MiXCR and keeps one entry per CDR3 protein. This table has approximately 1,000,000 distinct CDR3 sequences, around 29% appearing once. The sample here was cultured CD8+ T cells from PBMCs, taken from culture after CMV antigen stimulation. The receptor was derived from a human donor in good health (CMV status not recorded). Some clones in this sample may be carry-over from other donors' samples.

CDR3 bases: TGTGCCAGCAGCCCGGGACAGGGGAAAGATAAGCAGTTCTTC. It translates to CASSPGQGKDKQFF. This chain uses TRBV27 with TRBJ2-1; 10 bases line up with TRBD1. Per the germline V gene, CDR1 is MNHEY and CDR2 is SMNVEV (reference sequence). This CDR3 has 14 amino acids. The trim removed 6 bases at V and 11 bases at J, leaving 10 bases unmatched.